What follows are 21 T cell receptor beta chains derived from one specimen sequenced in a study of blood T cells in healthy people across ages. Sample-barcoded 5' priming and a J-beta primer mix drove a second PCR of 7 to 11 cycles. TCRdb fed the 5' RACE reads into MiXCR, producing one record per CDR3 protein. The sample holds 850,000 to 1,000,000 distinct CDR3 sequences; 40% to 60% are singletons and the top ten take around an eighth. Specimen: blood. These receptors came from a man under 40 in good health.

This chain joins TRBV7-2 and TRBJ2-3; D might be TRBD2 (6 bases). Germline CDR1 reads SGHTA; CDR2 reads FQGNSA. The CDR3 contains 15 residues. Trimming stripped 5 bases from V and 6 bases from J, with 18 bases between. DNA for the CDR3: TGTGCCAGCAGCATCGGGACTGGCCCGCGGGATACGCAGTATTTT. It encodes CASSIGTGPRDTQYF.

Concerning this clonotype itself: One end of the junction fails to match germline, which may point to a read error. The CDR3 protein is CASSQELRPGTNAQFF. DNA of the CDR3: TGCGCCAGCAGCCAAGAATTACGCCCAGGAACCAATGCGCAGTTCTTC. This chain uses TRBV4-3 with TRBJ2-1, with unresolved D. CDR1 is LGHNA and CDR2 is YSLEER in the germline V gene. The CDR3 is made up of 16 amino acids.

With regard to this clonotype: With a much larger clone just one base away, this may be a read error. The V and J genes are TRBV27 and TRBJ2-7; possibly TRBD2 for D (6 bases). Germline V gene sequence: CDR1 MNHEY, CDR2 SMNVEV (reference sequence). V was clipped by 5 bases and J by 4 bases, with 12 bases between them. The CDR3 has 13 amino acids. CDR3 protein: CASSVGSIYEQYF. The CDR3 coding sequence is TGTGCCAGCAGTGTCGGGAGCATATACGAGCAGTACTTC.

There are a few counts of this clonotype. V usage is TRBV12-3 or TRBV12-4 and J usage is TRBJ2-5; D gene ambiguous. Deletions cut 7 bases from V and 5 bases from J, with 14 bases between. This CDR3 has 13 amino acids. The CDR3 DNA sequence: TGTGCCAGCACCCTCCCTCCAAGGGAGACCCAGTACTTC. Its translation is CASTLPPRETQYF.

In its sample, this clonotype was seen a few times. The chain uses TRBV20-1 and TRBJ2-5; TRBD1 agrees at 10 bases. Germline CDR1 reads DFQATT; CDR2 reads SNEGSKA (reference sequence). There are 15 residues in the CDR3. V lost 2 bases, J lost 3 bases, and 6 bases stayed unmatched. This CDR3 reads CSARQDRGPEETQYF. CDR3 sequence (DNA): TGCAGTGCTAGACAAGACAGGGGGCCTGAAGAGACCCAGTACTTC.

The CDR3 sequence is CASSYSTGRFETQYF. As DNA, the CDR3 is TGTGCCAGCAGTTACTCGACAGGGCGATTTGAGACCCAGTACTTC. The genes are TRBV6-2 or TRBV6-3 and TRBJ2-5, with TRBD1 matching 7 bases. The CDR3 runs to 15 residues. CDR1 MNHEY and CDR2 SVGEGT come from the germline V gene. The trim removed 0 bases at V and 5 bases at J, leaving 6 bases unmatched.

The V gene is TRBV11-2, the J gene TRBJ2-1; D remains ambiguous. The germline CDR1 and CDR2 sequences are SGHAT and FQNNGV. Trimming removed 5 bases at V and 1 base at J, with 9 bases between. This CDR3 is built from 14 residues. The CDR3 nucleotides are TGTGCCAGCAGCGGGATGGGGTCCTACAATGAGCAGTTCTTC. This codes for CASSGMGSYNEQFF. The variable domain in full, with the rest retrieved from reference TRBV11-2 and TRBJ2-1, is EAGVAQSPRYKIIEKRQSVAFWCNPISGHATLYWYQQILGQGPKLLIQFQNNGVVDDSQLPKDRFSAERLKGVDSTLKIQPAKLEDSAVYLCASSGMGSYNEQFFGPGTRLTVL.

This CDR3 is CAISDLLAGDTDTQYF. The CDR3 nucleotides are TGTGCCATCAGTGATCTTCTAGCGGGAGACACAGATACGCAGTATTTT. The chain joins TRBV10-3 to TRBJ2-3; 10 positions agree with TRBD2. The ends lost 3 bases at V and 2 bases at J; junction bases unmatched: 5. In germline, CDR1 is ENHRY, CDR2 SYGVKD. This CDR3 spans 16 amino acids.

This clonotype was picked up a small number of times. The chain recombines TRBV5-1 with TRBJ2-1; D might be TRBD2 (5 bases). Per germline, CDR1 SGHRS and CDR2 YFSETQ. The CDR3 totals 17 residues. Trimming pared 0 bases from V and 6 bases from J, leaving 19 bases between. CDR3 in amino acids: CASSLGADGYRGNEQFF. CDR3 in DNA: TGCGCCAGCAGCTTGGGGGCTGACGGGTACCGGGGCAATGAGCAGTTCTTC. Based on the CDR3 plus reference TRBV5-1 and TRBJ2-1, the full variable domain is KAGVTQTPRYLIKTRGQQVTLSCSPISGHRSVSWYQQTPGQGLQFLFEYFSETQRNKGNFPGRFSGRQFSNSRSEMNVSTLELGDSALYLCASSLGADGYRGNEQFFGPGTRLTVL.

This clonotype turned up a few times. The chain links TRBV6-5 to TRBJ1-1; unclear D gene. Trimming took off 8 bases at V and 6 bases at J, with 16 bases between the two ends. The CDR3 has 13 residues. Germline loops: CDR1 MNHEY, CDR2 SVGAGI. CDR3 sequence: CASRIRRTAEAFF. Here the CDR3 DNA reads TGTGCCAGCCGTATACGGCGGACGGCTGAAGCTTTCTTT.

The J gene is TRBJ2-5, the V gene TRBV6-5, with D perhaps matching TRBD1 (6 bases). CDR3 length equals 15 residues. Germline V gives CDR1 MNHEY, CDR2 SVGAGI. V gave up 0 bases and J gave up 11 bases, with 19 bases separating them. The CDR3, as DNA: TGTGCCAGCAGTTACTCCCAGACAGGCCCCTTTGAGCAGTACTTC. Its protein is CASSYSQTGPFEQYF.

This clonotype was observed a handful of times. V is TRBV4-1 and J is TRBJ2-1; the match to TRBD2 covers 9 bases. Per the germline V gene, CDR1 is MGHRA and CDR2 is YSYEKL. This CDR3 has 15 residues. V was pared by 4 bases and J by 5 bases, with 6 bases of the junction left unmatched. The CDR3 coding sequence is TGCGCCAGCAGCCCCCTAGCGGGACCCCACAATGAGCAGTTCTTC. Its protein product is CASSPLAGPHNEQFF.

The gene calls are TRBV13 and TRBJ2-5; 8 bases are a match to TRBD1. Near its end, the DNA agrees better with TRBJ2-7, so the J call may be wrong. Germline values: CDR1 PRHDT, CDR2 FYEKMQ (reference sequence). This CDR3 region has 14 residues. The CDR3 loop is CASSRGQAIHEQYF. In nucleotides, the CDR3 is TGTGCCAGCAGCCGGGGACAGGCGATCCACGAGCAGTACTTC.

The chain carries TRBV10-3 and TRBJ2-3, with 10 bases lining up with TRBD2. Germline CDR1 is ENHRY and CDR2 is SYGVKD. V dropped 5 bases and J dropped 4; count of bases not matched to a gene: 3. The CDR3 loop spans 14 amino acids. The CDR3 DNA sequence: TGTGCCATCAGTCTAGCGGGAGTCCCAGATACGCAGTATTTT. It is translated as CAISLAGVPDTQYF.

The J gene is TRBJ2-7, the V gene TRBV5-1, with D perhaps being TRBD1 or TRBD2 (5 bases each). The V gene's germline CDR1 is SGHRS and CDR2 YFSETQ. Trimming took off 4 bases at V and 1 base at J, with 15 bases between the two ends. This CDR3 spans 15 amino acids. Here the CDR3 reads CASSTSRDPSYEQYF. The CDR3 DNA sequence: TGCGCCAGCAGCACATCCCGGGACCCATCCTACGAGCAGTACTTC.

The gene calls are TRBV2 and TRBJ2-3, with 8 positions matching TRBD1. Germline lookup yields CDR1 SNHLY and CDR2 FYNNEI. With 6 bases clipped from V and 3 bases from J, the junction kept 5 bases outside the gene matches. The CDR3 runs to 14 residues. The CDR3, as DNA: TGTGCCAGCAGGGCGGACAGGGTAACAGATACGCAGTATTTT. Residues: CASRADRVTDTQYF.

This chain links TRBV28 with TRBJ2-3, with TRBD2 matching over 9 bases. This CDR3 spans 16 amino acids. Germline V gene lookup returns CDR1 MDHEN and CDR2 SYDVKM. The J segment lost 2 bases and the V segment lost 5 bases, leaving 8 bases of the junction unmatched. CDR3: CASSPSSGANTDTQYF. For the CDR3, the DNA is TGTGCCAGCAGTCCATCTAGCGGGGCCAACACAGATACGCAGTATTTT.

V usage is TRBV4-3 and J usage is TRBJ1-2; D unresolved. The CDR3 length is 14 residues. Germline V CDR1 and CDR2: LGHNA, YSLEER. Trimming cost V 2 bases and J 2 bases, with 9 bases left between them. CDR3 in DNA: TGCGCCAGCAGCCAATTCCACGGAAACTATGGCTACACCTTC. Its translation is CASSQFHGNYGYTF.

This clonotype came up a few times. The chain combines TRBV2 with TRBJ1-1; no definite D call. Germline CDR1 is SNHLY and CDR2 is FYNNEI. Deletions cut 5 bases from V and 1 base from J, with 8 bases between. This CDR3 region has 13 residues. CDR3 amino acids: CASSRERNTEAFF. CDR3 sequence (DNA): TGTGCCAGCAGTAGGGAGAGGAACACTGAAGCTTTCTTT.

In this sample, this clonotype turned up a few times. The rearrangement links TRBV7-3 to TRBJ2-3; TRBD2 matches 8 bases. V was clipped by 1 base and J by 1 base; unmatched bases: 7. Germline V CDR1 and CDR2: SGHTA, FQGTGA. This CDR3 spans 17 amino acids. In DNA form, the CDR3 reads TGTGCCAGCAGCTTAAATAGCCCAGCGGGGGGCACAGATACGCAGTATTTT. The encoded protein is CASSLNSPAGGTDTQYF.

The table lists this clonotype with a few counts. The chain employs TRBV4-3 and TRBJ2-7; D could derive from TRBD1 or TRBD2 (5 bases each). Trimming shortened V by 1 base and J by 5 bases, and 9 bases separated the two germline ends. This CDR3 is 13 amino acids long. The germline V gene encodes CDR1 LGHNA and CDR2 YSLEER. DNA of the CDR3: TGCGCCAGCAGCCAAGTGTTGGGGGACGAGCAGTACTTC. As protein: CASSQVLGDEQYF.